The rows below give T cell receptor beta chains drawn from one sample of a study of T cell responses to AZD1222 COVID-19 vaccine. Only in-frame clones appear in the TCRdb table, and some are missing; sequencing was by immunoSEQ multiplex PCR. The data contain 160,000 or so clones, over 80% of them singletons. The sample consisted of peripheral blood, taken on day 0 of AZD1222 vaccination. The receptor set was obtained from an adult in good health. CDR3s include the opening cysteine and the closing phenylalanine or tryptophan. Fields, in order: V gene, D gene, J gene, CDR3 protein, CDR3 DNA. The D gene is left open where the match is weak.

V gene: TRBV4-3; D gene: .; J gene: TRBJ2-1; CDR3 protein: CASSQEVGNNEQFF; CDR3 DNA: TGCGCCAGCAGCCAAGAAGTAGGGAACAATGAGCAGTTCTTC
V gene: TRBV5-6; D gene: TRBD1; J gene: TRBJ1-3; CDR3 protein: CASSLVGQGGSTGNTIYF; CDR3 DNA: TGTGCCAGCAGCTTGGTGGGACAGGGGGGGTCAACTGGAAACACCATATATTTT
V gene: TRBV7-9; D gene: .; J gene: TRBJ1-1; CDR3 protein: CASSLSENTEAFF; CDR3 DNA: TGTGCCAGCAGCTTATCAGAGAACACTGAAGCTTTCTTT
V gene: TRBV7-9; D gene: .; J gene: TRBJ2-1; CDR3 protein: CASSLKGRRGAYNEQFF; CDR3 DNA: TGTGCCAGCAGCTTAAAGGGTCGCAGGGGGGCCTACAATGAGCAGTTCTTC
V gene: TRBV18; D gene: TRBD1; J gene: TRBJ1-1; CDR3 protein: CASSPPTGTGAVRTEAFF; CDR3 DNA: TGTGCCAGCTCACCACCCACCGGGACAGGGGCGGTTCGGACTGAAGCTTTCTTT
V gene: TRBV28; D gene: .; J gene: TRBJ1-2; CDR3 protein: CASSARDYGYTF; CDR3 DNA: TGTGCCAGCAGTGCCCGGGACTATGGCTACACCTTC
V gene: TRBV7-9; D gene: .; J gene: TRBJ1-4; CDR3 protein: CASSLYGAHQGEKLFF; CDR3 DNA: TGTGCCAGCAGCTTATATGGGGCCCACCAGGGTGAAAAACTGTTTTTT
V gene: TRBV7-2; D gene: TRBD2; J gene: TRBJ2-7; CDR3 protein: CASSITGTSGYEQYF; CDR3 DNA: TGTGCCAGCAGCATAACCGGGACTAGCGGTTACGAGCAGTACTTC
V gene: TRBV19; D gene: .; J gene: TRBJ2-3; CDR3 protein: CASTSDDTQYF; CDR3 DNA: TGTGCCAGTACCAGCGACGATACGCAGTATTTT
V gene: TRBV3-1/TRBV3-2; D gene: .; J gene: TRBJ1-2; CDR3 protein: CASSQDSLHGYTF; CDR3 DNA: TGTGCCAGCAGCCAAGATAGCTTACATGGCTACACCTTC
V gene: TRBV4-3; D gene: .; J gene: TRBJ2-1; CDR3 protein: CASSQVSNPAAFYNEQFF; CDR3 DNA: TGCGCCAGCAGCCAAGTGTCTAATCCAGCGGCCTTTTACAATGAGCAGTTCTTC